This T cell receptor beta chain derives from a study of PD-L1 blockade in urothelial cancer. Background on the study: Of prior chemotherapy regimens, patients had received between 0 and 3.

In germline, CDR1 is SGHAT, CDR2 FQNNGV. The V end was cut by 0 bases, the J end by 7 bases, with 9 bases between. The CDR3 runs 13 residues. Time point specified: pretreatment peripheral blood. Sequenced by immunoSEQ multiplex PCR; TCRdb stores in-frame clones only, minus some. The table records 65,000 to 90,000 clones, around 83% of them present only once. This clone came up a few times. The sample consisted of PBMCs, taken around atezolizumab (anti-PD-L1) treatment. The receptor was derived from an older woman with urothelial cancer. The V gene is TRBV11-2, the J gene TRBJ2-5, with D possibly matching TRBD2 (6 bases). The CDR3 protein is CASSLDWGGTQYF. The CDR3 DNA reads TGTGCCAGCAGCTTAGATTGGGGAGGGACCCAGTACTTC.